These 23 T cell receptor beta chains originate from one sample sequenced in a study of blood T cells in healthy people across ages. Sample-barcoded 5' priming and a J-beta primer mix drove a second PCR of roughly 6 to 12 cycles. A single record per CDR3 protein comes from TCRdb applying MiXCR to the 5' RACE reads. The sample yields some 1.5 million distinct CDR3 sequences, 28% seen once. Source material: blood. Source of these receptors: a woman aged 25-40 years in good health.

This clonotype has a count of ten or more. CDR3 residues: CASSHDSNQPQHF. CDR3 nucleotide sequence: TGTGCCAGCAGCCATGATAGCAATCAGCCCCAGCATTTT. The chain combines TRBV7-9 with TRBJ1-5; D not resolved. The length of the CDR3 is 13 residues. Germline V gene data show CDR1 as SEHNR and CDR2 as FQNEAQ (reference sequence). V lost 5 bases and J lost 0, with 5 bases in between.

CDR3: CASSYTPGPAVPYEQYF. The CDR3, as DNA: TGTGCCAGCAGTTATACTCCGGGACCAGCGGTACCCTACGAGCAGTACTTC. The chain employs TRBV6-9 and TRBJ2-5, with D perhaps assigned TRBD1 or TRBD2 (5 bases each). The J call could be wrong; TRBJ2-7 is a better fit for the DNA end. The CDR3 contains 17 residues. The V gene's germline CDR1 is MNHGY and CDR2 SVAAGI.

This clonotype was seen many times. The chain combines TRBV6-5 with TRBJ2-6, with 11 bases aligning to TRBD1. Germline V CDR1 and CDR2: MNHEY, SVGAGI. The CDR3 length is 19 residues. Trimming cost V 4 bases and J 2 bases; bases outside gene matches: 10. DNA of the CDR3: TGTGCCAGCAGTTCCCTCCGGGACAGGGGGAATACTGGGGCCAACGTCCTGACTTTC. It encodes CASSSLRDRGNTGANVLTF.

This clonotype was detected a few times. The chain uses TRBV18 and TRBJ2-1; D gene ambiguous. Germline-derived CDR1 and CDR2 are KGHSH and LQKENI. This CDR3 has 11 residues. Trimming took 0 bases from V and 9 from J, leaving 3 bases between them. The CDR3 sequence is CASSPPGEQFF. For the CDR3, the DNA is TGTGCCAGCTCACCACCTGGTGAGCAGTTCTTC. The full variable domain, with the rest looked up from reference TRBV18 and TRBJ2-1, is NAGVMQNPRHLVRRRGQEARLRCSPMKGHSHVYWYRQLPEEGLKFMVYLQKENIIDESGMPKERFSAEFPKEGPSILRIQQVVRGDSAAYFCASSPPGEQFFGPGTRLTVL.

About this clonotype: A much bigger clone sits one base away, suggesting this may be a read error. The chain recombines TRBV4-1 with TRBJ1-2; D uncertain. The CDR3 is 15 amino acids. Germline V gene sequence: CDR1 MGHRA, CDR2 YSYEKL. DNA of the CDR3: TGCGCCAACAGCCAGGAGGACGGGGTTAACTATGGCTACACCTTC. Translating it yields CANSQEDGVNYGYTF.

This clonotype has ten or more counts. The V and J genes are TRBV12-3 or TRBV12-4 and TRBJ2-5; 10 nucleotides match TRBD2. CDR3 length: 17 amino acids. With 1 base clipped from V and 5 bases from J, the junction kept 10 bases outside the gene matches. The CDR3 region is CASSLGRSSGGAETQYF. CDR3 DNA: TGTGCCAGCAGTTTAGGACGCAGCAGCGGGGGGGCCGAGACCCAGTACTTC.

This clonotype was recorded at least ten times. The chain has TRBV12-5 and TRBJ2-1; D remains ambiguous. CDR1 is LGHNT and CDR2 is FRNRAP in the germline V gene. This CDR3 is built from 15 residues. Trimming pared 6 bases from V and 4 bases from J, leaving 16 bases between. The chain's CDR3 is CASGPGGGEYNEQFF. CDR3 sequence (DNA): TGTGCTAGTGGCCCCGGTGGCGGAGAGTACAATGAGCAGTTCTTC.

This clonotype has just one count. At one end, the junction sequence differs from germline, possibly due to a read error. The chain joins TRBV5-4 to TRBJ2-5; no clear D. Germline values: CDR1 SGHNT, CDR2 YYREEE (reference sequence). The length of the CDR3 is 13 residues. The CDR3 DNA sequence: TGTACCAGCAGCTTGGTCAGTCAAGAGACCCAGTACTTC. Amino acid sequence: CTSSLVSQETQYF.

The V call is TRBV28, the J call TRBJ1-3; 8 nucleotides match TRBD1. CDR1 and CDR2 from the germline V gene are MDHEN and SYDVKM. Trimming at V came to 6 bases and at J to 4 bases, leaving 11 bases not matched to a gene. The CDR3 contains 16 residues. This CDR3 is CASSNPQGARGNTIYF. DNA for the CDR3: TGTGCCAGCAGCAATCCGCAGGGGGCAAGGGGAAACACCATATATTTT.

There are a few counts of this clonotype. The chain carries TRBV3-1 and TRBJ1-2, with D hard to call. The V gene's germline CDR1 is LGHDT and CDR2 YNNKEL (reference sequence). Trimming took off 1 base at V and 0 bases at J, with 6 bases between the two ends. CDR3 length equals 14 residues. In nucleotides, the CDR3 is TGTGCCAGCAGCCAAGGCGGCACTAACTATGGCTACACCTTC. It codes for CASSQGGTNYGYTF.

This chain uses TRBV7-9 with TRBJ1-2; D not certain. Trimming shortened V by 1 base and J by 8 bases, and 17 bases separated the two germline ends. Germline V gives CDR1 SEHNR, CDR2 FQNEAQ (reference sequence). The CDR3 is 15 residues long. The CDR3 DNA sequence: TGTGCCAGCAGCTTAGAATTGTTGCAGTATGAGGGCTACACCTTC. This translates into CASSLELLQYEGYTF.

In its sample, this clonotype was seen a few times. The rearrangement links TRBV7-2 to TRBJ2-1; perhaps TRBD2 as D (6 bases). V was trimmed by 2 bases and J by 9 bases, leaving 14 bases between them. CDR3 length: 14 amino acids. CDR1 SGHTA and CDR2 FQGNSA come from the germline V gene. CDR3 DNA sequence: TGTGCCAGCAGCTTAATACGGGGAGGTGCTGAGCAGTTCTTC. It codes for CASSLIRGGAEQFF.

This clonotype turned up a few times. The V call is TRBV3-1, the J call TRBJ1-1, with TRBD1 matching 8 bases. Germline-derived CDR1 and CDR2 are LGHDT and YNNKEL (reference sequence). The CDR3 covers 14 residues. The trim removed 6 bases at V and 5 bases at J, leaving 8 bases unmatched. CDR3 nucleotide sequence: TGTGCCAGCAGACACGAGACAGGGGTGACTGAAGCTTTCTTT. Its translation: CASRHETGVTEAFF.

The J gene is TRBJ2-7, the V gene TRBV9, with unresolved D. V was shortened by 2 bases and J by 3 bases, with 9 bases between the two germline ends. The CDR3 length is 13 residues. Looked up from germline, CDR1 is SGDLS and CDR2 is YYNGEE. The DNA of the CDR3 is TGTGCCAGCAGCGTTTACCCTTTCTACGAGCAGTACTTC. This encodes CASSVYPFYEQYF.

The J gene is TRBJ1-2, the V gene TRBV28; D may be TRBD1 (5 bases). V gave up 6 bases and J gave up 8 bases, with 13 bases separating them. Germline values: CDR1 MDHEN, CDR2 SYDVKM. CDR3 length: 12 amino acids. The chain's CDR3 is CASRIRVGGYTF. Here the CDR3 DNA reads TGTGCCAGCAGAATCAGGGTCGGGGGCTACACCTTC.

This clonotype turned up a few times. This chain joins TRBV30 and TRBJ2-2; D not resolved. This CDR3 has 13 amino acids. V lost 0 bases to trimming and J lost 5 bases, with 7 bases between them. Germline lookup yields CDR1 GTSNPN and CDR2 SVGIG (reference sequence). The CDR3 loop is CAWSVQSTGELFF. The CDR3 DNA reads TGTGCCTGGAGTGTACAATCAACCGGGGAGCTGTTTTTT.

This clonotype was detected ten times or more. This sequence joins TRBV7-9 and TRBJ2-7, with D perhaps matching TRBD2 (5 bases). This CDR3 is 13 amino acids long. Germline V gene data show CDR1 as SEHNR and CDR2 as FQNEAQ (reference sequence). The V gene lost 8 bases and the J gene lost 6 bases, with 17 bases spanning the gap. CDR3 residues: CASDPERGLEQYF. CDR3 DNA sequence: TGTGCCAGCGACCCGGAGAGAGGGCTCGAGCAGTACTTC.

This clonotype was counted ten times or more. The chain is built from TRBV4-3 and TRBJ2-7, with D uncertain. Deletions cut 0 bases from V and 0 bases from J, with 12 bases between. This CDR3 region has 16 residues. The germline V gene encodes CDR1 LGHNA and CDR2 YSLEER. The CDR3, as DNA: TGCGCCAGCAGCCAAGATAGGACGGCTAGCTCCTACGAGCAGTACTTC. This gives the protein CASSQDRTASSYEQYF.

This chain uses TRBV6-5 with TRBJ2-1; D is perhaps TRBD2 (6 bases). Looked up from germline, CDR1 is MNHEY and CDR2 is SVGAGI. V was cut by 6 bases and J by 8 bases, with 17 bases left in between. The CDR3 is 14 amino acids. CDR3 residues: CASSRGTPRDEQFF. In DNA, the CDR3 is TGTGCCAGCAGCCGGGGGACTCCTCGAGATGAGCAGTTCTTC.

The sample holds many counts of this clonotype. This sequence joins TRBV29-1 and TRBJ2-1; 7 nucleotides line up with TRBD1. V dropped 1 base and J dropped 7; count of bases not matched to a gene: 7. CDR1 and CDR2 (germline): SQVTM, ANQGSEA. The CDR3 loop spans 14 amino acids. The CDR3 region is CSVEAKTGKNEQFF. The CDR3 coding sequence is TGCAGCGTTGAAGCTAAGACAGGGAAGAATGAGCAGTTCTTC.

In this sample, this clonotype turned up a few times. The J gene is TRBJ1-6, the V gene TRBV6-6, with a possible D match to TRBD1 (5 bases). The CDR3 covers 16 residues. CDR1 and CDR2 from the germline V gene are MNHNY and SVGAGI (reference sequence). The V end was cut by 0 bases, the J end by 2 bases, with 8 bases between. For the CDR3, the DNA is TGTGCCAGCAGTTACTCGGGGGAAGCCTATAATTCACCCCTCCACTTT. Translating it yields CASSYSGEAYNSPLHF.

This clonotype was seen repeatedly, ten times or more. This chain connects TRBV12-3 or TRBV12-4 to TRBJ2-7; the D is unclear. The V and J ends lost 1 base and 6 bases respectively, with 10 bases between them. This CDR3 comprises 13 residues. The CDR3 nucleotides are TGTGCCAGCAGTTTAGGTCCGGGCTCCGAGCAGTACTTC. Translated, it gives CASSLGPGSEQYF.

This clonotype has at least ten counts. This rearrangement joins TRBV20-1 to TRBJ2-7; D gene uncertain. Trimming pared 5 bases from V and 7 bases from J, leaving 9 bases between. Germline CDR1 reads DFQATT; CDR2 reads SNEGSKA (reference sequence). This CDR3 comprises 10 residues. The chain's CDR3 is CSAPMGEQYF. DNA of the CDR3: TGCAGTGCTCCCATGGGGGAGCAGTACTTC.